A selection of T cell receptor beta chains follows, all from one sample in a study of shared clonotypes between healthy human individuals. Only in-frame clones appear in the TCRdb table, and some are missing; sequencing was by immunoSEQ multiplex PCR. The sample holds over a million clones; about 80% are singletons and the top ten take 1.4%. The sequencing sample was made of memory CD4+ T cells sorted from blood. All receptors derive from a man between 18 and 29 years old in good health. Each CDR3 is given with its conserved first and last residue. A D gene is named only where the DNA matches it firmly. Clone size is not always given. Where it is, it says once, few, many or a class for expanded clones.

D gene	V gene	clone size	J gene	CDR3 DNA	CDR3 protein
NA	TRBV11-2	NA	TRBJ2-7	TGTGCCAGCAGCTTATTTGCAGCCTCCTACGAGCAGTACTTC	CASSLFAASYEQYF
TRBD2	TRBV4-3	NA	TRBJ2-3	TGCGCCAGCAGCCAAGGGTCTGGCGGGAGGTTCCTATCGACGGATACGCAGTATTTT	CASSQGSGGRFLSTDTQYF
NA	TRBV7-9	few	TRBJ2-1	TGTGCCAGCAGCTTAGCGGTGGGGTCCTACAATGAGCAGTTCTTC	CASSLAVGSYNEQFF
TRBD2	TRBV23-1	NA	TRBJ2-1	TGCGCCAGCATCGAACGGGGGGACCGGTACAATGAGCAGTTCTTC	CASIERGDRYNEQFF
TRBD1	TRBV30	NA	TRBJ2-7	TGTGCCTGGAGTAAAGGACAGGGAAGATACTACGAGCAGTACTTC	CAWSKGQGRYYEQYF
NA	TRBV27	few	TRBJ1-1	TGTGCCAGCAGTGAAAGACTGTTTGGGAACACTGAAGCTTTCTTT	CASSERLFGNTEAFF
TRBD2	TRBV27	NA	TRBJ2-4	TGTGCCAGCAGTGGGGAGCGGGACTTTAAAAACATTCAGTACTTC	CASSGERDFKNIQYF
NA	TRBV5-1	NA	TRBJ2-3	TGCGCCAGCAGCTTGGCAGGGCTTAGCACAGATACGCAGTATTTT	CASSLAGLSTDTQYF
NA	TRBV18	NA	TRBJ2-7	TGTGCCAGCTCACCAACTCGCCTCGCCGAGCAGTACTTC	CASSPTRLAEQYF
NA	TRBV6-5	NA	TRBJ1-5	TGTGCCAGCGCGGATACAGCCAATAGCAATCAGCCCCAGCATTTT	CASADTANSNQPQHF
NA	TRBV5-8	NA	TRBJ2-7	TGTGCCAGCAGCTTTGGGGTTAGGGGGGAGCAGTACTTC	CASSFGVRGEQYF
TRBD2	TRBV10-3	NA	TRBJ2-7	TGTGCCATCAGTGAGAGAGGAGGGACTAGCGGGGACCACGAGCAGTACTTC	CAISERGGTSGDHEQYF
NA	TRBV7-2	NA	TRBJ1-2	TGTGCCAGCACCCCAAACCCGGACAGCTATGGCTACACCTTC	CASTPNPDSYGYTF
NA	TRBV10-1	few	TRBJ1-5	TGCGCCAGCAGTGATTGGGGGGATCAGCCCCAGCATTTT	CASSDWGDQPQHF
NA	TRBV6-5	NA	TRBJ2-5	TGTGCCAGCAGTTACCATAAGGGAATCGGGGAGACCCAGTACTTC	CASSYHKGIGETQYF
NA	TRBV19	NA	TRBJ1-4	TGTGCCAGTAGTACTACCCCCGAAAAACTGTTTTTT	CASSTTPEKLFF
NA	TRBV6-1	NA	TRBJ1-1	TGTGCCAGCACCCAGAGAGGGCCCCGGAACACTGAAGCTTTCTTT	CASTQRGPRNTEAFF
NA	TRBV7-8	NA	TRBJ1-2	TGTGCCAGCAGCTTAGCGCGCACAGGTAGAAATAACTATGGCTACACCTTC	CASSLARTGRNNYGYTF
NA	TRBV25-1	few	TRBJ2-1	TGTGCCAGCAGTGTAAAAGCGGGCTCCTACAATGAGCAGTTCTTC	CASSVKAGSYNEQFF
TRBD2	TRBV4-1	NA	TRBJ2-3	TGCGCCAGCAGCCAAGGGACTAGCGGGGGGACGAGCACAGATACGCAGTATTTT	CASSQGTSGGTSTDTQYF
TRBD1	TRBV10-2	NA	TRBJ2-3	TGCGCCAGCAGTAATTCGGGACAGGGCACAGATACGCAGTATTTT	CASSNSGQGTDTQYF
TRBD2	TRBV18	few	TRBJ2-3	TGTGCCAGCCAGACTAGCGGGGGCACAGATACGCAGTATTTT	CASQTSGGTDTQYF
TRBD1	TRBV18	NA	TRBJ1-5	TGTGCCAGCTCACCACGGACAGGGTTGGATCAGCCCCAGCATTTT	CASSPRTGLDQPQHF
NA	TRBV27	many	TRBJ2-7	TGTGCCAGCAGTTTCAACGAGCAGTACTTC	CASSFNEQYF
NA	TRBV28	once	TRBJ2-7	TGTGCCAGCAGCGCCAGGGGTATGGACTTC	CASSARGMDF
TRBD2	TRBV7-2	NA	TRBJ2-5	TGTGCCAGCAGCCGCGCCGGGACTAGCGGGGGGGAGACCCAGTACTTC	CASSRAGTSGGETQYF
NA	TRBV30	few	TRBJ1-1	TGTGCCTGGGCCGGGGCCTTACCGAACACTGAAGCTTTCTTT	CAWAGALPNTEAFF
TRBD2	TRBV7-9	once	TRBJ2-7	TGTGCCAGCAGCTTAGGATCTAGCGGGGGGCACGAGCAGTACTTC	CASSLGSSGGHEQYF
NA	TRBV30	NA	TRBJ2-7	TGTGCCTGGAGTGTCAATCCCTACGAGCAGTACTTC	CAWSVNPYEQYF
NA	TRBV28	NA	TRBJ1-6	TGTGCCAGCAGCCCTATCGGGGGGCAGGAGTCACCCCTCCACTTT	CASSPIGGQESPLHF
NA	TRBV27	NA	TRBJ1-2	TGTGCCAGCAGTCTTGCTACGGGAGCTAACTATGGCTACACCTTC	CASSLATGANYGYTF
NA	TRBV4-1	once	TRBJ1-4	TGCGCCAGCAGCCAAGTTTCCGCCTTGGTGGGGGAAAAACTGTTTTTT	CASSQVSALVGEKLFF
TRBD1	TRBV6-1	NA	TRBJ2-2	TGTGCCAGCAGGAAGACAGGGTTCACCGGGGAGCTGTTTTTT	CASRKTGFTGELFF
TRBD2	TRBV12-5	few	TRBJ2-7	TGTGCTAGTGGGCGACTAGCGGGAGCCACATCCTACGAGCAGTACTTC	CASGRLAGATSYEQYF
NA	TRBV19	NA	TRBJ2-5	TGTGCCAGTAGTCCCCCTGGGGAAGGGCGCCAAGAGACCCAGTACTTC	CASSPPGEGRQETQYF
NA	TRBV5-1	NA	TRBJ1-1	TGCGCCAGCCGACGGGACGGCACTGAAGCTTTCTTT	CASRRDGTEAFF
NA	TRBV30	NA	TRBJ2-1	TGTGCCTGGGGGAGGACAGGGAGGGATGAGCAGTTCTTC	CAWGRTGRDEQFF
NA	TRBV18	NA	TRBJ1-1	TGTGCCAGCTCACCAAATATGGGGAAGAACACTGAAGCTTTCTTT	CASSPNMGKNTEAFF